Listed below are T cell receptor beta chains from one sample, sequenced in a study of blood T cell repertoires in COVID-19. Some clones are missing from TCRdb's copy, which holds only in-frame ones; the method was immunoSEQ multiplex PCR. This table has 14,000 to 15,000 clones, around 92% appearing once. The sequenced material came from peripheral blood. The receptors were gathered from a human donor with active COVID-19. The donor label of this sample is uncertain. Both conserved end residues are part of each CDR3. D genes are given only for firm matches. Rows give clone size only sometimes, using once, few, many, or a class for an expanded clone.

j_call | v_call | d_call | clone_size | cdr3_nt | cdr3_aa
TRBJ1-1 | TRBV28 | . | . | TGTGCCAGCAGGTGGAGGGGCAGGGATGAAGCTTTCTTT | CASRWRGRDEAFF
TRBJ1-2 | TRBV5-1 | . | . | TGCGCCAGCAGCTTGCTGCAGGGTGATGGCTACACCTTC | CASSLLQGDGYTF
TRBJ1-1 | TRBV12-3/TRBV12-4 | TRBD1 | . | TGTGCCAGCACGATGACAGGGGGGTCTGAAGCTTTCTTT | CASTMTGGSEAFF
TRBJ2-2 | TRBV30 | . | . | TGTGCCTTTCCCCCAGGGGGGAGTAACACCGGGGAGCTGTTTTTT | CAFPPGGSNTGELFF
TRBJ2-7 | TRBV3-1/TRBV3-2 | TRBD1 | . | TGTGCCAGCAGCCTACGGACAGGGCCGGGGGAGCAGTACTTC | CASSLRTGPGEQYF
TRBJ2-4 | TRBV12-3/TRBV12-4 | TRBD2 | . | TGTGCCAGCACCACCGGGGGGGCATACATTCAGTACTTC | CASTTGGAYIQYF
TRBJ1-4 | TRBV7-8 | TRBD1 | . | TGTGCCAGCAGCCAGGGGGGGGAAAAACTGTTTTTT | CASSQGGEKLFF
TRBJ1-6 | TRBV27 | . | once | TGTGCCAGCAGTTTTCGTTCACAGGGAAGTTCACCCCTCCACTTT | CASSFRSQGSSPLHF
TRBJ2-7 | TRBV9 | TRBD1 | . | TGTGCCAGCAGCGTAGATGAAAGGACAGGGGCCATCTACGAGCAGTACTTC | CASSVDERTGAIYEQYF
TRBJ1-6 | TRBV5-1 | . | few | TGCGCCAGCAGCCCGGGGCAGGGGTATTCACCCCTCCACTTT | CASSPGQGYSPLHF
TRBJ2-7 | TRBV19 | TRBD1 | . | TGTGCCAGTAGCCCCGGACAGGGGGCGCGCGAGCAGTACTTC | CASSPGQGAREQYF
TRBJ2-7 | TRBV3-1/TRBV3-2 | . | . | TGTGCCAGCAGCCAAGCGGTTAACTACGAGCAGTACTTC | CASSQAVNYEQYF
TRBJ2-7 | TRBV6-5 | TRBD2 | . | TGTGCCAGCAGTTCCCCTAGCGGGAGCTCCTACGAGCAGTACTTC | CASSSPSGSSYEQYF
TRBJ2-3 | TRBV27 | TRBD2 | . | TGTGCCAGCAGTGTGACTAGCGCTAGCACAGATACGCAGTATTTT | CASSVTSASTDTQYF
TRBJ1-6 | TRBV15 | TRBD1 | . | TGTGCCACCAGCAGCTGGACAGGGAAGAGGGAGTCACCCCTCCACTTT | CATSSWTGKRESPLHF
TRBJ2-7 | TRBV19 | TRBD2 | few | TGTGCCAGTAGTATAGGGAGCGGGATCTACGAGCAGTACTTC | CASSIGSGIYEQYF
TRBJ2-7 | TRBV4-2 | . | once | TGTGCCAGCAGCCAAGCCAGGGCCACCTACGAGCAGTACTTC | CASSQARATYEQYF
TRBJ2-7 | TRBV4-1 | TRBD1 | . | TGCGCCAGCAGCCAAGGGGGACAGGCGAAGCAGTACTTC | CASSQGGQAKQYF
TRBJ2-7 | TRBV28 | . | . | TGTGCCAGCAGCCCCGTCGAGCAGTACTTC | CASSPVEQYF
TRBJ1-1 | TRBV5-4 | . | . | TGTGCCAGCATCCGGAACACTGAAGCTTTCTTT | CASIRNTEAFF
TRBJ2-1 | TRBV10-1 | . | . | TGCGCCAGCAGTGAGTCGACTAGGAATGAGCAGTTCTTC | CASSESTRNEQFF
TRBJ2-7 | TRBV6-5 | TRBD1 | . | TGTGCCAGCAAGAACCGGGACAGGGGCGCCTACGAGCAGTACTTC | CASKNRDRGAYEQYF
TRBJ2-7 | TRBV27 | TRBD2 | . | TGTGCCAGTAAACAGGGTGGCTTACTAGCGGGGAACTACGAGCAGTACTTC | CASKQGGLLAGNYEQYF
TRBJ2-5 | TRBV6-5 | TRBD2 | . | TGTGCCAGCAGTTACCGGGGGACTAGCAGTGTTGAGACCCAGTACTTC | CASSYRGTSSVETQYF
TRBJ2-2 | TRBV6-4 | TRBD1 | . | TGTGCCAGCAGTGAACGGGACAGCCCTAACACCGGGGAGCTGTTTTTT | CASSERDSPNTGELFF